The entry below describes one TCR beta chain. The method was immunoSEQ multiplex PCR; TCRdb's version includes in-frame clones alone and lacks a portion of them. The data show about 85,000 clones, roughly nine tenths seen once. The CDR3 loop spans 16 amino acids. The germline V gene encodes CDR1 SGHTS and CDR2 YDEGEE. J lost 3 bases, V lost 0 bases, and 4 bases had no gene match. This sample is drawn from a study of T cell changes during pregnancy in multiple sclerosis. Specimen: peripheral blood, collected in the first trimester of pregnancy. The V and J genes are TRBV5-8 and TRBJ1-5; 9 nucleotides match TRBD1. The clonotype comes from a female donor with multiple sclerosis, enrolled in a pregnancy study. The CDR3 nucleotides are TGTGCCAGCAGCTTGGCGGGGACAGGGTTCAATCAGCCCCAGCATTTT. Translating gives CASSLAGTGFNQPQHF.